One and the same sample provided the 27 T cell receptor beta chains below, sequenced in a study of blood T cell repertoires in COVID-19. Using immunoSEQ multiplex PCR, the repertoire was profiled, and TCRdb retains in-frame clones only, with some absent. The repertoire holds 85,000 to 100,000 clones, with around 82% as singletons. The sample consisted of peripheral blood. The receptors come from a man aged 45 to 65 who had recovered from COVID-19.

In regard to this clone: One end of the junction is discordant with germline, which a read error may explain. The CDR3 loop reads CASTLDQTGELFF. The CDR3 nucleotides are TGCGCCAGCACCTTGGATCAAACCGGGGAGCTGTTTTTT. The chain joins TRBV5-1 to TRBJ2-2, with no clear D. Germline loops: CDR1 SGHRS, CDR2 YFSETQ. This CDR3 region has 13 residues. The entire variable domain, with the rest obtained from reference TRBV5-1 and TRBJ2-2, is as follows: KAGVTQTPRYLIKTRGQQVTLSCSPISGHRSVSWYQQTPGQGLQFLFEYFSETQRNKGNFPGRFSGRQFSNSRSEMNVSTLELGDSALYLCASTLDQTGELFFGEGSRLTVL.

V is TRBV30 and J is TRBJ1-2; D remains unclear. Trimming took 2 bases from V and 7 from J, leaving 11 bases between them. This CDR3 comprises 12 residues. Germline assignment: CDR1 GTSNPN and CDR2 SVGIG (reference sequence). The CDR3 coding sequence is TGTGCCTGGAGTCTGGGAGGTTTTGGCTACACCTTC. It encodes CAWSLGGFGYTF. The complete variable domain, with remaining parts taken from reference TRBV30 and TRBJ1-2, reads SQTIHQWPATLVQPVGSPLSLECTVEGTSNPNLYWYRQAAGRGLQLLFYSVGIGQISSEVPQNLSASRPQDRQFILSSKKLLLSDSGFYLCAWSLGGFGYTFGSGTRLTVV.

The J gene is TRBJ1-1, the V gene TRBV18; D unclear. With 4 bases removed from V and 5 bases from J, the gap between germline ends came to 8 bases. Per the germline V gene, CDR1 is KGHSH and CDR2 is LQKENI. CDR3 length equals 12 residues. For the CDR3, the DNA is TGTGCCAGCTCACTCGGGAGAACTGAAGCTTTCTTT. Its protein product is CASSLGRTEAFF. Full variable domain (remainder filled in from reference TRBV18 and TRBJ1-1): NAGVMQNPRHLVRRRGQEARLRCSPMKGHSHVYWYRQLPEEGLKFMVYLQKENIIDESGMPKERFSAEFPKEGPSILRIQQVVRGDSAAYFCASSLGRTEAFFGQGTRLTVV.

The V call is TRBV7-9, the J call TRBJ1-5; no clear D. The CDR3 is made up of 12 amino acids. V was clipped by 1 base and J by 9 bases, with 7 bases between them. Germline lookup yields CDR1 SEHNR and CDR2 FQNEAQ (reference sequence). The CDR3 loop reads CASSLEARPQHF. The CDR3 bases are TGTGCCAGCAGCTTAGAAGCACGGCCCCAGCATTTT.

This sequence joins TRBV7-3 and TRBJ2-1, with D uncertain. Trimming stripped 2 bases from V and 5 bases from J, with 7 bases between. Germline CDR1 and CDR2: SGHTA and FQGTGA. The CDR3 is 13 residues long. Here the CDR3 DNA reads TGTGCCAGCAGCTTAGGCCCGAACAATGAGCAGTTCTTC. This codes for CASSLGPNNEQFF.

The genes are TRBV5-4 and TRBJ2-7; TRBD1 agrees at 11 bases. Per germline, CDR1 SGHNT and CDR2 YYREEE (reference sequence). The CDR3 contains 14 residues. V dropped 0 bases and J dropped 5; count of bases not matched to a gene: 1. The DNA for the CDR3 is TGTGCCAGCAGCTTGGGGACAGGGGGCAACGAGCAGTACTTC. This translates into CASSLGTGGNEQYF.

The genes are TRBV9 and TRBJ2-3, with 7 bases fitting TRBD1. V shed 2 bases, J shed 5 bases, and the junction held 8 bases outside the gene matches. Germline V gene data show CDR1 as SGDLS and CDR2 as YYNGEE. The CDR3 is made up of 15 amino acids. CDR3 sequence (DNA): TGTGCCAGCAGCGTCCTGACAGGGCGTGGAGATACGCAGTATTTT. Translating it yields CASSVLTGRGDTQYF.

The count of this clone is one. The chain joins TRBV11-2 to TRBJ1-6, with 8 bases fitting TRBD1. CDR1 and CDR2 from the germline V gene are SGHAT and FQNNGV. The CDR3 extends over 15 amino acids. The V and J ends lost 0 bases and 9 bases, in that order; junction bases with no gene match: 4. The CDR3 protein is CASSLDRGRGSPLHF. The DNA for the CDR3 is TGTGCCAGCAGCTTAGACAGGGGGCGCGGTTCACCCCTCCACTTT.

This chain joins TRBV5-1 and TRBJ2-7; TRBD2 aligns across 7 bases. Unmatched junction bases numbered 7, after V lost 2 bases and J lost 2 bases. The V gene's germline CDR1 is SGHRS and CDR2 YFSETQ. The CDR3 covers 15 residues. The CDR3 DNA sequence: TGCGCCAGCAGCTTAAGGCGGGAGACCACCTACGAGCAGTACTTC. Residues: CASSLRRETTYEQYF.

This clone was found once. This chain connects TRBV18 to TRBJ1-5, with 8 bases aligning to TRBD1. The V and J ends lost 1 base and 9 bases, in that order; junction bases with no gene match: 5. The germline CDR1 and CDR2 sequences are KGHSH and LQKENI. The CDR3 extends over 14 amino acids. The CDR3 DNA reads as TGTGCCAGCTCACCACAACCCGGACAGGGGCCCCAGCATTTT. Translating it yields CASSPQPGQGPQHF.

The chain combines TRBV2 with TRBJ2-3; D is perhaps TRBD1 (7 bases). The CDR3 length is 16 residues. CDR1 is SNHLY, CDR2 FYNNEI, per germline. The ends were cut back, 2 bases at V and 4 bases at J, with 16 bases in the middle. The CDR3 region has the DNA TGTGCCAGCAGTGAATACGGCGGGACAGTCGCAGATACGCAGTATTTT. It codes for CASSEYGGTVADTQYF.

The gene calls are TRBV27 and TRBJ2-7; D is undetermined. CDR3 length equals 14 residues. V lost 3 bases, J lost 4 bases, and 13 bases lay in between. Germline loops: CDR1 MNHEY, CDR2 SMNVEV (reference sequence). CDR3 loop: CASSFSATRYEQYF. CDR3 DNA: TGTGCCAGCAGTTTTTCGGCGACCAGGTACGAGCAGTACTTC.

V and J are TRBV7-2 and TRBJ2-2; D uncertain. V was trimmed by 2 bases and J by 5 bases, leaving 9 bases between them. CDR3 length equals 14 residues. Germline-derived CDR1 and CDR2 are SGHTA and FQGNSA. CDR3 sequence: CASSLRLWTGELFF. The CDR3 coding sequence is TGTGCCAGCAGCTTAAGACTTTGGACCGGGGAGCTGTTTTTT.

This clone was recorded a few times. The V call is TRBV19, the J call TRBJ1-1, with D uncertain. CDR3 length equals 14 residues. The ends were cut back, 7 bases at V and 5 bases at J, with 17 bases in the middle. Germline assignment: CDR1 LNHDA and CDR2 SQIVND (reference sequence). The CDR3 region has the DNA TGTGCCAGTATTCCAGGTTCGGATGGAACTGAAGCTTTCTTT. Translated, it gives CASIPGSDGTEAFF.

The CDR3 nucleotides read TGTGCCAGGGGGAGCGGGGGCCCTGGGGATTATGGCTACACCTTC. This gives the protein CARGSGGPGDYGYTF. This sequence joins TRBV2 and TRBJ1-2; a possible D gene is TRBD1 (6 bases). The CDR3 totals 15 residues. V lost 9 bases to trimming and J lost 5 bases, with 22 bases between them. CDR1 is SNHLY and CDR2 is FYNNEI in the germline V gene.

The chain joins TRBV2 to TRBJ1-6; weak D call: TRBD1 (6 bases). CDR3 length equals 14 residues. Germline V lookup: CDR1 SNHLY, CDR2 FYNNEI. V lost 4 bases to trimming and J lost 7 bases, with 11 bases between them. CDR3 protein: CASSGGRTNSPLHF. As DNA, the CDR3 is TGTGCCAGCAGTGGGGGGCGGACCAATTCACCCCTCCACTTT.

J is TRBJ2-3 and V is TRBV2, with TRBD2 matching over 14 bases. The CDR3 extends over 17 amino acids. The V and J ends lost 6 bases and 4 bases, in that order; junction bases with no gene match: 9. Germline CDR1 SNHLY, CDR2 FYNNEI. DNA for the CDR3: TGTGCCAGCAGGGCACAGGGACTAGCGGGGGAGGCAGATACGCAGTATTTT. The encoded protein is CASRAQGLAGEADTQYF.

In DNA form, the CDR3 reads TGCGCCAGCAGCTTGATCCAGGGGAGAAGTTTAGAGACCCAGTACTTC. Amino acid sequence: CASSLIQGRSLETQYF. V gene TRBV5-1 combines with J gene TRBJ2-5; D is possibly TRBD1 (6 bases). V dropped 1 base and J dropped 4 bases, with 17 bases sitting between them. CDR3 length: 16 amino acids. The germline gives CDR1 SGHRS, CDR2 YFSETQ.

The chain is built from TRBV13 and TRBJ2-2; 10 positions agree with TRBD1. Germline assignment: CDR1 PRHDT and CDR2 FYEKMQ (reference sequence). J gave up 4 bases and V 5 bases, and 7 bases lay outside the gene matches. The CDR3 runs 16 residues. The CDR3 spells CASSGGQGIGTGELFF. The CDR3 DNA reads as TGTGCCAGCAGCGGGGGACAGGGGATCGGCACCGGGGAGCTGTTTTTT.

This clone was found once. V usage is TRBV7-3 and J usage is TRBJ1-1; TRBD1 might be the D (6 bases). Germline V gene data show CDR1 as SGHTA and CDR2 as FQGTGA. The CDR3 consists of 15 residues. The V end lost 5 bases, the J end lost 1 base, and 14 bases lay between the germline ends. CDR3 in DNA: TGTGCCAGCAGCCCAACCGGGACATCGAACACTGAAGCTTTCTTT. Translated: CASSPTGTSNTEAFF.

A single count supports this clone. This chain uses TRBV4-2 with TRBJ2-1; possibly TRBD2 for D (5 bases). Germline V gene lookup returns CDR1 LGHNA and CDR2 YNFKEQ. The CDR3 contains 14 residues. The ends were cut back, 1 base at V and 8 bases at J, with 12 bases in the middle. The CDR3 DNA follows: TGTGCCAGCAGCCAAGCCGCGGGTTGGGATGAGCAGTTCTTC. Protein product: CASSQAAGWDEQFF.

The rearrangement links TRBV7-9 to TRBJ1-2, with a possible D match to TRBD1 (6 bases). This CDR3 is 16 amino acids long. V was cut by 4 bases and J by 2 bases, with 17 bases left in between. The germline V gene encodes CDR1 SEHNR and CDR2 FQNEAQ (reference sequence). The CDR3: CASSSTRGHQNYGYTF. CDR3 sequence (DNA): TGTGCCAGCAGCTCCACCCGGGGACACCAGAACTATGGCTACACCTTC.

The CDR3 coding sequence is TGTGCCAGCAGTTTCGGAGGGGGCTGGGGTCCCTATGGCTACACCTTC. Translation gives CASSFGGGWGPYGYTF. The gene calls are TRBV28 and TRBJ1-2; 7 bases line up with TRBD1. The CDR3 covers 16 residues. Germline V gives CDR1 MDHEN, CDR2 SYDVKM. Unmatched junction bases numbered 11, after V lost 3 bases and J lost 4 bases.

The V and J genes are TRBV28 and TRBJ2-5; 10 nucleotides agree with TRBD2. The CDR3 extends over 14 amino acids. CDR1 is MDHEN and CDR2 is SYDVKM in the germline V gene. The junction had 6 bases not matched to a gene; V was cut back by 7 bases and J by 4 bases. The CDR3 sequence: CASNSRLAGETQYF. For the CDR3, the DNA is TGTGCCAGCAACTCCCGACTAGCGGGAGAGACCCAGTACTTC.

A single count supports this clone. The gene calls are TRBV7-8 and TRBJ2-7; D possibly corresponds to TRBD2 (5 bases). The germline V gene encodes CDR1 SGHVS and CDR2 FQNEAQ. Trimming left V 1 base short and J 3 bases short, with 13 bases between. The CDR3 is 15 amino acids. Here the CDR3 reads CASSLVGGLVYEQYF. For the CDR3, the DNA is TGTGCCAGCAGCTTAGTGGGTGGACTTGTCTACGAGCAGTACTTC.

The V gene is TRBV5-6, the J gene TRBJ1-1; TRBD1 matches 8 bases. The germline gives CDR1 SGHDT, CDR2 YYEEEE. This CDR3 is 16 amino acids long. V shed 4 bases, J shed 0 bases, and the junction held 8 bases outside the gene matches. The chain's CDR3 is CASSLRQGSLNTEAFF. The CDR3 bases are TGTGCCAGCAGCCTGAGACAGGGGTCCCTGAACACTGAAGCTTTCTTT.

The chain employs TRBV7-2 and TRBJ2-7; 7 nucleotides match TRBD2. Trimming at V came to 6 bases and at J to 0 bases, leaving 8 bases not matched to a gene. CDR3 length: 15 residues. CDR1 and CDR2 (germline): SGHTA, FQGNSA. The CDR3 DNA follows: TGTGCCAGCAGTCTCCACGGGGGGATCTCCTACGAGCAGTACTTC. Translating it yields CASSLHGGISYEQYF.